This TCR beta chain is drawn from a study of blood T cell repertoires in COVID-19. Study overall: The samples span acute and convalescent COVID-19 from the United States, Italy and Spain.

Notes on this clone: At one end, the junction sequence differs from germline, possibly due to a read error.

As processed by the authors: From reference gene primer amplification, estimates of nucleated cell counts were derived. The method was immunoSEQ multiplex PCR; TCRdb's version includes in-frame clones alone and lacks a portion of them. The DNA was the basis for D and trimming; V, J and clone size are from that table. The repertoire holds tens of thousands of clones, about 87% seen once, with 7.4% in the top ten. The sequencing sample was made of peripheral blood. The receptor's source is a human donor with acute or convalescent COVID-19. The donor label of this sample is uncertain.

The CDR3 protein is CASRLGGPEETQYF. The CDR3 coding sequence is TGCGCCAGCAGGTTGGGGGGGCCTGAGGAGACCCAGTACTTC. The gene calls are TRBV5-1 and TRBJ2-5; TRBD2 is a possible D gene (7 bases). Germline CDR1 and CDR2: SGHRS and YFSETQ. The length of the CDR3 is 14 residues.